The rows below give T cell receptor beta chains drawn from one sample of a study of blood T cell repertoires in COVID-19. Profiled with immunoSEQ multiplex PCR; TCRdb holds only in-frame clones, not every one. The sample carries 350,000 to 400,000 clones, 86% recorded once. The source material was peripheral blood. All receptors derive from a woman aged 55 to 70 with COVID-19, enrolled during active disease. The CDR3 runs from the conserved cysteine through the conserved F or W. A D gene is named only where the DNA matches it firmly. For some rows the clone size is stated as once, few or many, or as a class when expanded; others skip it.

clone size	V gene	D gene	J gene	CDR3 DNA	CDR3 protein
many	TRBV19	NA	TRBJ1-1	TGTGCCAGTAGTATGCGGGCGGGCACTGAAGCTTTCTTT	CASSMRAGTEAFF
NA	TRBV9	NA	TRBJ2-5	TGTGCCAGCAGCGTAGGGGGCTCTGGGGAGACCCAGTACTTC	CASSVGGSGETQYF
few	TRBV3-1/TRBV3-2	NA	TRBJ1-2	TGTGCCAGCAGCCTCGACTGGGGCGGCTACACCTTC	CASSLDWGGYTF
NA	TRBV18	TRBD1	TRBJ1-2	TGTGCCAGCTCACCCCGCGGACAGGGAGCCTATGGCTACACCTTC	CASSPRGQGAYGYTF
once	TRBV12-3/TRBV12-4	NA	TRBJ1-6	TGTGCCAGCAGTCCACAGGATAATTCACCCCTCCACTTT	CASSPQDNSPLHF
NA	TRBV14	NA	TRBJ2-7	TGTGCCAGCAGCCCTGGGGCGTATCATCCCTACGAGCAGTACTTC	CASSPGAYHPYEQYF
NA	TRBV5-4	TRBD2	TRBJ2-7	TGTGCCAGCAGCTTGGGAGCCGCGGGGGGCAGGAACGAGCAGTACTTC	CASSLGAAGGRNEQYF
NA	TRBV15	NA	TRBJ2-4	TGTGCCACCAGCAGCCGGAGCAACATTCAGTACTTC	CATSSRSNIQYF
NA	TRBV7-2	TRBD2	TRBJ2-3	TGTGCCAGCAGCTTAGGAGCGGGGGGAGGCGATACGCAGTATTTT	CASSLGAGGGDTQYF
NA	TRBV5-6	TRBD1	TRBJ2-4	TGTGCCAGCAGCTCACCGGACAGGGGCATTCAGTACTTC	CASSSPDRGIQYF
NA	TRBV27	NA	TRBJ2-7	TGTGCCAGCAGTTTATACCGACAGAGCTCCTACGAGCAGTACTTC	CASSLYRQSSYEQYF
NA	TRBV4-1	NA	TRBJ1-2	TGCGCCAGCAGCCCGTTAAACTATGGCTACACCTTC	CASSPLNYGYTF
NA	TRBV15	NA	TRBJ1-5	TGTGCCACCAGCAGAGATTTAGCAGAGGCGGGCAATCAGCCCCAGCATTTT	CATSRDLAEAGNQPQHF
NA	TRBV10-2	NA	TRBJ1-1	TGCGCCAGCAGTGAGACAGCCTTCGGCGCTGAAGCTTTCTTT	CASSETAFGAEAFF
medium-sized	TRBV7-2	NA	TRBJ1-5	TGTGCCAGCAGCTTCAGAGGGAACACGAATCAGCCCCAGCATTTT	CASSFRGNTNQPQHF
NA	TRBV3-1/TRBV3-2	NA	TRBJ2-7	TGTGCCAGCAGCCGGCGGTCCAACTCCTACGAGCAGTACTTC	CASSRRSNSYEQYF
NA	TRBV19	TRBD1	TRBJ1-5	TGTGCCAGTACCCCCGGGGACAGGGCCCAGCCCCAGCATTTT	CASTPGDRAQPQHF
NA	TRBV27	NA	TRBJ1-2	TGTGCCAGCAGTTTTTCTCTGGCCGCCTCGGACAGTAACTATGGCTACACCTTC	CASSFSLAASDSNYGYTF
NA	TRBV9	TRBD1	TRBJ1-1	TGTGCCAGCAGCGTCGGGACAGGGGGATCGAACACTGAAGCTTTCTTT	CASSVGTGGSNTEAFF
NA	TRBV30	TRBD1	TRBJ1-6	TGTGCCTTAGGACAGGGGAATTCACCCCTCCACTTT	CALGQGNSPLHF
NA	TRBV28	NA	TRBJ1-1	TGTGCCAGCAGTCTTATCTCCAGGGAAGCTGAAGCTTTCTTT	CASSLISREAEAFF
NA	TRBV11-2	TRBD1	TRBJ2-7	TGTGCCAGCAGCTTACGGACAGGGGGATCCTACGAGCAGTACTTC	CASSLRTGGSYEQYF
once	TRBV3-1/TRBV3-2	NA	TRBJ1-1	TGTGCCAGCAGCCAAGCCGGTACTCATTCCTTGAACACTGAAGCTTTCTTT	CASSQAGTHSLNTEAFF
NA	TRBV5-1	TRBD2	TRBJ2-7	TGCGCCAGCAGCTTGGCGCTAGCGGGGGGACGGAACGAGCAGTACTTC	CASSLALAGGRNEQYF
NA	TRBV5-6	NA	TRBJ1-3	TGTGCCAGCAGCTTGGAGACTGGTCACAGAAACACCATATATTTT	CASSLETGHRNTIYF
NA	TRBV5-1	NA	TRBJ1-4	TGCGCCAGCAGCTCGGGGGGTAAAGCTAATGAAAAACTGTTTTTT	CASSSGGKANEKLFF
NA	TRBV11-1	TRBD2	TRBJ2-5	TGTGCCAGCAGCTTAGATCGATGGGGGGGGACCCAGTACTTC	CASSLDRWGGTQYF
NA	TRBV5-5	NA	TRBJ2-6	TGTGCCAGCAGCTTGTTTTCCGGGTTTGCTGGGGCCAACGTCCTGACTTTC	CASSLFSGFAGANVLTF
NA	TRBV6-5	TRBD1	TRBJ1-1	TGTGCCAGCAGGCGGACAGGGAGGAACACTGAAGCTTTCTTT	CASRRTGRNTEAFF
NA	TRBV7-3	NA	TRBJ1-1	TGTGCCAGCAGCAATCAGATGAACACTGAAGCTTTCTTT	CASSNQMNTEAFF
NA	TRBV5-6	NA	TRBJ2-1	TGTGCCAGCAGAGGCAGGGGAGTTCGGGGTGAGCAGTTCTTC	CASRGRGVRGEQFF
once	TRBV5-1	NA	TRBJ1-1	TGCGCCAGCAGCGGGGGGTGGACGCTTAACACTGAAGCTTTCTTT	CASSGGWTLNTEAFF
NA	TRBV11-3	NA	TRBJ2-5	TGTGCCAGCAGCTTAGGGGTAGGGGTGCAAGAGACCCAGTACTTC	CASSLGVGVQETQYF
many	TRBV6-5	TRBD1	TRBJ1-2	TGTGCCAGCAGTTACTGGACAGGGTCACAAGGGGGCTACACCTTC	CASSYWTGSQGGYTF
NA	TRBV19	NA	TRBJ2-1	TGTGCCAGTAGAACAGGACAGAATACCTACAATGAGCAGTTCTTC	CASRTGQNTYNEQFF
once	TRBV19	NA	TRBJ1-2	TGTGCCAGTAGTGCCAGGGGCGTGGACTATGGCTACACCTTC	CASSARGVDYGYTF
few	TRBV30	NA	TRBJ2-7	TGTGCCTGGAGGAGGGAACAGAGCTCCTACGAGCAGTACTTC	CAWRREQSSYEQYF
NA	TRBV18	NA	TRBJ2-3	TGTGCCAGCTCGACGAGGACAGACACAGATACGCAGTATTTT	CASSTRTDTDTQYF
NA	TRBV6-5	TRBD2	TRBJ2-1	TGTGCCACCGCACTAGCGGGGGGGCACAATGAGCAGTTCTTC	CATALAGGHNEQFF
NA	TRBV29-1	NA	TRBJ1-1	TGCAGCGTTGAAGATGAGGGGAACACTGAAGCTTTCTTT	CSVEDEGNTEAFF
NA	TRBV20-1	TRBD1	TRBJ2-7	TGCAGTGCTGGTGGACAGGGGTCGTACGAGCAGTACTTC	CSAGGQGSYEQYF
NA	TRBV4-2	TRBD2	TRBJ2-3	TGTGCCAGCAGCCAAGAACTAGCGGGGGGTCCTAGACGGCATACGCAGTATTTT	CASSQELAGGPRRHTQYF
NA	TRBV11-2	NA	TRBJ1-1	TGTGCCAGCAGCTTAGGGGTCAGGCTCTTCACTGAAGCTTTCTTT	CASSLGVRLFTEAFF
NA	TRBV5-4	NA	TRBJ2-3	TGTGCCAGCAGCTTCTATCATTTAAGCAAGACAGATACGCAGTATTTT	CASSFYHLSKTDTQYF
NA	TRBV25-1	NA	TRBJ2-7	TGTGCCAGCAGTGCTACCCGGGAGTGGGCCTACGAGCAGTACTTC	CASSATREWAYEQYF
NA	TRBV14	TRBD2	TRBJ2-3	TGTGCCAGCAGCCAAGGACTAGCGGGCACAGATACGCAGTATTTT	CASSQGLAGTDTQYF
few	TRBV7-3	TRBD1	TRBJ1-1	TGTGCCAGCAGCCGGACAGGGAACACTGAAGCTTTCTTT	CASSRTGNTEAFF
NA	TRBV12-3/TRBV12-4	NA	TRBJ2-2	TGTGCCAGCCTGGGGCAGAACACCGGGGAGCTGTTTTTT	CASLGQNTGELFF
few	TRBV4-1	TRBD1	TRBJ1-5	TGCGCCAGCAGCCAAGGGACAGGGGACAATCAGCCCCAGCATTTT	CASSQGTGDNQPQHF
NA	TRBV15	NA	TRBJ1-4	TGTGCCACCAGCAGAGGGGTTGACTTTGAAAAACTGTTTTTT	CATSRGVDFEKLFF
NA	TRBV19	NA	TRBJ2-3	TGTGCCAGTAGTATGGGTATGGCGAGGGCCACAGATACGCAGTATTTT	CASSMGMARATDTQYF
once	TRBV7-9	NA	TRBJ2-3	TGTGCCAGCAGCTTATTTGGCGGGGCCCGCACAGATACGCAGTATTTT	CASSLFGGARTDTQYF
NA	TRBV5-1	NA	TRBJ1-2	TGCGCCAGCAGCGGGGACACCTATGGCTACACCTTC	CASSGDTYGYTF
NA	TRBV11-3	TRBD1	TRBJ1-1	TGTGCCAGCAGCTTTGGACAGGGCTGGATGAACACTGAAGCTTTCTTT	CASSFGQGWMNTEAFF